These 18 T cell receptor beta chains came from one sample sequenced in a study of cytomegalovirus exposure and HLA in healthy donors. The PCR used 60 Vbeta and 13 Jbeta primers. Some clones are missing from TCRdb's copy, which holds only in-frame ones; the method was immunoSEQ multiplex PCR. In the table there are about 150,000 clones, about four fifths of which are singletons. Sequencing input: PBMCs. The receptors here all came from a man aged 25-45 years in good health.

The V and J genes are TRBV6-5 and TRBJ2-5, with 8 bases fitting TRBD2. Germline V gene data show CDR1 as MNHEY and CDR2 as SVGAGI. Trimming cost V 6 bases and J 5 bases; bases outside gene matches: 8. The CDR3 totals 14 residues. CDR3 DNA: TGTGCCAGCAGCGGAGCGGGGGCTCGGGAGACCCAGTACTTC. It encodes CASSGAGARETQYF.

The sample holds a few counts of this clone. At one of its ends the junction is not consistent with the germline gene, which may arise from a read error. The chain recombines TRBV7-9 with TRBJ2-7; 14 positions agree with TRBD2. The V gene's germline CDR1 is SEHNR and CDR2 FQNEAQ (reference sequence). The CDR3 consists of 17 residues. Here the CDR3 DNA reads TGTTCCAGCAGCTTTCGCGGGACTAGCGGGAGAGACTACGAGCAGTACTTC. It encodes CSSSFRGTSGRDYEQYF.

The rearrangement joins TRBV27 to TRBJ1-1; D not resolved. The CDR3 sequence is 15 residues long. Looked up from germline, CDR1 is MNHEY and CDR2 is SMNVEV (reference sequence). Trimming took 1 base from V and 1 from J, leaving 10 bases between them. CDR3 DNA: TGTGCCAGCAGTTTATTGATGGGCTCGAACACTGAAGCTTTCTTT. It codes for CASSLLMGSNTEAFF.

This chain connects TRBV7-2 to TRBJ1-5; no definite D call. The V gene lost 1 base and the J gene lost 3 bases, with 7 bases spanning the gap. This CDR3 spans 14 amino acids. Per germline, CDR1 SGHTA and CDR2 FQGNSA. The CDR3 DNA follows: TGTGCCAGCAGCTTAGTGGCCCACAATCAGCCCCAGCATTTT. Protein product: CASSLVAHNQPQHF. The full variable domain, completed using reference TRBV7-2 and TRBJ1-5, is GAGVSQSPSNKVTEKGKDVELRCDPISGHTALYWYRQSLGQGLEFLIYFQGNSAPDKSGLPSDRFSAERTGGSVSTLTIQRTQQEDSAVYLCASSLVAHNQPQHFGDGTRLSIL.

This sequence joins TRBV7-9 and TRBJ2-3, with D perhaps TRBD2 (5 bases). Germline V gene data show CDR1 as SEHNR and CDR2 as FQNEAQ (reference sequence). The CDR3 runs 12 residues. Between the trimmed V and J ends, which lost 2 bases and 5 bases, there was a span of 5 bases. CDR3 in DNA: TGTGCCAGCAGCTTAAGCGGAGATACGCAGTATTTT. Translation gives CASSLSGDTQYF.

This chain joins TRBV29-1 and TRBJ2-5; TRBD2 is a possible D gene (6 bases). The CDR3 contains 15 residues. From germline, CDR1 is SQVTM and CDR2 ANQGSEA. V was clipped by 5 bases and J by 4 bases, with 20 bases between them. The CDR3 coding sequence is TGCAGCGTTCGGGCCTCCAAGGGGAGGTTAGAGACCCAGTACTTC. This sequence encodes CSVRASKGRLETQYF.

This clone has just one count. This chain joins TRBV7-9 and TRBJ2-1; D not certain. This CDR3 spans 15 amino acids. The V gene's germline CDR1 is SEHNR and CDR2 FQNEAQ (reference sequence). Trimming left V 1 base short and J 4 bases short, with 11 bases between. CDR3: CASSLGPSPYNEQFF. In DNA, the CDR3 is TGTGCCAGCAGCTTAGGGCCCAGTCCATACAATGAGCAGTTCTTC.

The chain joins TRBV29-1 to TRBJ2-5; D may be TRBD1 (7 bases). Trimming took off 7 bases at V and 4 bases at J, with 19 bases between the two ends. There are 14 residues in the CDR3. CDR1 and CDR2 from the germline V gene are SQVTM and ANQGSEA. CDR3 DNA: TGCAGCGGCCTAGGGGGCCTGGGGGGAGAGACCCAGTACTTC. It yields the protein CSGLGGLGGETQYF.

The genes are TRBV5-8 and TRBJ2-5, with a weak D call TRBD2 (6 bases). This CDR3 is built from 13 residues. Germline lookup yields CDR1 SGHTS and CDR2 YDEGEE. V was trimmed by 3 bases and J by 4 bases, leaving 10 bases between them. The CDR3 sequence is CASSWGLVETQYF. CDR3 bases: TGTGCCAGCAGCTGGGGACTCGTAGAGACCCAGTACTTC.

V and J are TRBV7-9 and TRBJ2-2; possibly TRBD2 for D (6 bases). The CDR3 is 16 residues long. V dropped 3 bases and J dropped 4 bases, with 15 bases sitting between them. Germline CDR1 and CDR2: SEHNR and FQNEAQ (reference sequence). The DNA for the CDR3 is TGTGCCAGCAGCTTCTTGGGCGGGAAAGGCACCGGGGAGCTGTTTTTT. Its translation is CASSFLGGKGTGELFF.

V and J are TRBV15 and TRBJ1-2, with D perhaps TRBD1 (6 bases). Germline lookup yields CDR1 LNHNV and CDR2 YYDKDF (reference sequence). The CDR3 contains 15 residues. V was trimmed by 4 bases and J by 4 bases, leaving 16 bases between them. CDR3 in amino acids: CATSKDRELVYGYTF. The CDR3 DNA sequence: TGTGCCACCAGCAAGGACAGAGAATTGGTCTATGGCTACACCTTC.

This clone was counted only a few times. The V and J genes are TRBV7-9 and TRBJ2-5; TRBD2 agrees at 9 bases. Trimming at V came to 5 bases and at J to 5 bases, leaving 3 bases not matched to a gene. Germline V gene sequence: CDR1 SEHNR, CDR2 FQNEAQ (reference sequence). This CDR3 region has 13 residues. CDR3 bases: TGTGCCAGCAGCACTAGCGGGCCGGAGACCCAGTACTTC. Protein sequence: CASSTSGPETQYF.

This CDR3 reads CASSGPGLAGGSRNEQFF. The CDR3 DNA reads as TGTGCCAGCAGTGGTCCGGGACTAGCGGGAGGATCCCGCAATGAGCAGTTCTTC. This chain links TRBV6-1 with TRBJ2-1, with 15 bases lining up with TRBD2. The germline V gene has CDR1 MNHNS and CDR2 SASEGT. The CDR3 sequence is 18 residues long. V trimming: 4 bases; J trimming: 6 bases; junction bases outside the gene matches: 10.

The chain recombines TRBV9 with TRBJ2-6; perhaps TRBD1 as D (6 bases). This CDR3 region has 20 residues. Germline values: CDR1 SGDLS, CDR2 YYNGEE. The V end was cut by 4 bases, the J end by 4 bases, with 27 bases between. CDR3 residues: CASSSQGPKSPPLGANVLTF. The DNA of the CDR3 is TGTGCCAGCAGCTCACAGGGACCCAAATCCCCCCCTCTCGGGGCCAACGTCCTGACTTTC.

The gene calls are TRBV28 and TRBJ2-1; 7 positions agree with TRBD2. Germline values: CDR1 MDHEN, CDR2 SYDVKM. The V and J ends lost 3 bases and 8 bases, in that order; junction bases with no gene match: 13. There are 16 residues in the CDR3. This chain's CDR3 is CASSFLAGDQSDEQFF. CDR3 DNA sequence: TGTGCCAGCAGTTTTCTCGCGGGAGATCAATCGGATGAGCAGTTCTTC.

The chain's CDR3 is CASSQGQANNEQFF. The CDR3 DNA reads TGCGCCAGCAGCCAGGGACAGGCAAACAATGAGCAGTTCTTC. V gene TRBV4-1 combines with J gene TRBJ2-1; 8 nucleotides line up with TRBD1. CDR1 and CDR2 from the germline V gene are MGHRA and YSYEKL. CDR3 length: 14 amino acids. V lost 3 bases, J lost 5 bases, and 3 bases stayed unmatched.

The rearrangement links TRBV30 to TRBJ1-6; possible D gene TRBD1, 6 bases. Germline V gene lookup returns CDR1 GTSNPN and CDR2 SVGIG (reference sequence). The CDR3 has 13 amino acids. V was cut by 7 bases and J by 9 bases, with 16 bases left in between. The CDR3 DNA is TGTGCCTTCGGACAGCAAATGGGTTCACCCCTCCACTTT. Protein: CAFGQQMGSPLHF.

V gene TRBV10-2 combines with J gene TRBJ1-1; D possibly corresponds to TRBD1 (6 bases). This CDR3 contains 13 residues. Between the trimmed V and J ends, which lost 0 bases and 6 bases, there was a span of 8 bases. In germline, CDR1 is WSHSY, CDR2 SAAADI. The CDR3 DNA is TGCGCCAGCAGTGAGTCAGCAGGGGCTGAAGCTTTCTTT. It is translated as CASSESAGAEAFF.